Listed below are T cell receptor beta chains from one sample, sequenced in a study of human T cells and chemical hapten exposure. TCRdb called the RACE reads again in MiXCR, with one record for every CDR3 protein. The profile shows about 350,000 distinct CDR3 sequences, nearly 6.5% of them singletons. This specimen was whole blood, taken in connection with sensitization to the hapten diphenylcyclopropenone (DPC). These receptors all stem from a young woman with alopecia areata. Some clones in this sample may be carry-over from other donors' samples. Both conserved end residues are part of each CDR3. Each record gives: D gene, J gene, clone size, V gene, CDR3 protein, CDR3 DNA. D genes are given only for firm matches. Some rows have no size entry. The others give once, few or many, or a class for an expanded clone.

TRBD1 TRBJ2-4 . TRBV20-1 CSAHPGGAGAKNIQYF TGCAGTGCTCATCCAGGGGGCGCGGGGGCCAAAAACATTCAGTACTTC
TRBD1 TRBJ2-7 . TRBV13 CASSVSGQGTYEQYF TGTGCCAGCAGCGTATCGGGACAGGGTACCTACGAGCAGTACTTC
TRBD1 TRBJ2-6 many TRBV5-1 CASMKSSGGSGANVLTF TGCGCCAGCATGAAGAGCTCAGGGGGCTCTGGGGCCAACGTCCTGACTTTC
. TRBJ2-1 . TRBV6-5 CASRRDGSSYNEQFF TGTGCCAGCAGGAGAGACGGGAGCTCCTACAATGAGCAGTTCTTC
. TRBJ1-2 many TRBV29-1 CSGEDFLGSYTF TGCAGCGGAGAGGACTTTCTCGGGAGCTACACCTTC
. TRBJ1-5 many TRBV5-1 CASRTGRDEEPQHF TGCGCCAGCAGAACTGGACGGGACGAGGAGCCCCAGCATTTT
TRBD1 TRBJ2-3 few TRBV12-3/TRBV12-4 CASRSGTGDTDTQYF TGTGCCAGCAGGTCCGGGACAGGGGATACAGATACGCAGTATTTT
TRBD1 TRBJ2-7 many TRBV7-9 CASSLDPDRYSYEQYF TGTGCCAGCAGCTTAGACCCGGACAGGTATTCCTACGAGCAGTACTTC
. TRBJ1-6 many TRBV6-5 CASSYGTQGNNSPLHF TGTGCCAGCAGTTACGGAACCCAAGGCAATAATTCACCCCTCCACTTT
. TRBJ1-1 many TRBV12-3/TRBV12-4 CASRLYRTDNTEAFF TGTGCCAGCAGACTATACCGGACAGACAACACTGAAGCTTTCTTT
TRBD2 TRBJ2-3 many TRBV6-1 CASSRLAGGTDTQYF TGTGCCAGCAGCCGACTAGCGGGGGGCACAGATACGCAGTATTTT
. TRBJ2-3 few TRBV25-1 CASTPNWADTQYF TGTGCCAGCACTCCAAATTGGGCAGATACGCAGTATTTT
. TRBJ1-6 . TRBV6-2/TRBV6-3 CASSKGTFNSPLHF TGTGCCAGCAGCAAGGGGACCTTCAATTCACCCCTCCACTTT
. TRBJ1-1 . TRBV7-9 CASSHPDTEAFF TGTGCCAGCAGCCATCCTGACACTGAAGCTTTCTTT
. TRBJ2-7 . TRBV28 CASRWRGQRTTYEQYF TGTGCCAGCAGGTGGCGGGGACAGCGAACAACCTACGAGCAGTACTTC
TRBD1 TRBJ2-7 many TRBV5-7 CASSCLTVRQGTYEQYF TGTGCCAGCAGCTGCCTTACAGTCCGACAGGGCACCTACGAGCAGTACTTC
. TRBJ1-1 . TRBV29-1 CSVMTGGATEAFF TGCAGCGTGATGACTGGGGGGGCGACTGAAGCTTTCTTT
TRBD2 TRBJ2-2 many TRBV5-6 CASSLPTSGGFANTGELFF TGTGCCAGCAGCCTACCGACTAGCGGGGGATTCGCGAACACCGGGGAGCTGTTTTTT